This T cell receptor beta chain stems from a study of T cell responses to AZD1222 COVID-19 vaccine. Remarks on this clone: Its antigen is currently unknown.

Study-wide results and limits: At baseline, just 6 or 7 AZD1222 recipients tested seropositive. In a largely white British group with more females than males, clonal diversity was possibly underestimated. Elevations in Spike-specific TCR breadth and depth followed administration of two AZD1222 doses.

The CDR3 totals 16 residues. The ends were cut back, 5 bases at V and 3 bases at J, with 17 bases in the middle. Germline loops: CDR1 LNHDA, CDR2 SQIVND (reference sequence). Repertoires were generated with immunoSEQ multiplex PCR, while TCRdb's copy carries only in-frame clones and drops some. In the table there are about 150,000 clones, 92% of which are singletons. The material sequenced was peripheral blood, taken 28 days after the second AZD1222 dose. The chain combines TRBV19 with TRBJ1-5; D remains ambiguous. The source is an adult who received the AZD1222 COVID-19 vaccine. The CDR3 region is CASSVYGEAFNQPQHF. CDR3 DNA sequence: TGTGCCAGTAGTGTCTACGGGGAGGCTTTCAATCAGCCCCAGCATTTT.